This TCR beta chain was identified during a study of T cells in Graves' hyperthyroidism and ophthalmopathy. V gave up 3 bases and J gave up 7 bases, with 15 bases separating them. The CDR3 runs 14 residues. Germline V gene data show CDR1 as MNHNS and CDR2 as SASEGT. Study observations and caveats: Most clonotypes that expanded in the thyroid above 0.001 also showed up in blood.

This clonotype was seen at least ten times. No antigen is known for it. RNA transcripts were the template for amplifying TCR beta CDR3 regions. TCR CDR3 regions were first amplified by RT-PCR with HTBI primers. TCRdb re-called the multiplex PCR reads with MiXCR, one entry per CDR3 protein. This sample has fewer than 800,000 distinct CDR3 sequences, with 16% found just once. No ophthalmopathy progression within 18 months constituted stable Graves' hyperthyroidism. This clonotype was sampled from a man younger than 35 with Graves' hyperthyroidism. Sequenced material: blood. The genes are TRBV6-1 and TRBJ1-2, with TRBD1 as a possible D gene (5 bases). The CDR3 spells CASSEGQRRAGYTF. As DNA, the CDR3 is TGTGCCAGCAGTGAGGGGCAACGGAGGGCTGGCTACACCTTC.